The 25 T cell receptor beta chains given below trace back to one sample, sequenced in a study of blood T cell repertoires in COVID-19. Produced via immunoSEQ multiplex PCR; TCRdb's table is partial and in-frame only. The sample has 150,000 to 250,000 clones; 80% to 85% are singletons. The sample was PBMCs or T cells enriched from blood (not recorded which). These receptors originate from a man aged 35 to 55 who had recovered from COVID-19.

As for this clone: Other DNA sequences in this sample translate to the same CDR3. The chain employs TRBV11-3 and TRBJ1-1; a weak D match, TRBD1 (5 bases). V lost 5 bases and J lost 1, with 5 bases in between. This CDR3 has 12 residues. Germline V gene data show CDR1 as SGHNT and CDR2 as YENEEA. The CDR3 region has the DNA TGTGCCAGCAGCACAGGGAACACTGAAGCTTTCTTT. Translated, it gives CASSTGNTEAFF.

This clone was detected only a few times. This chain links TRBV5-1 with TRBJ2-3; D is possibly TRBD2 (5 bases). The V gene's germline CDR1 is SGHRS and CDR2 YFSETQ. The CDR3 has 14 residues. V gave up 0 bases and J gave up 7 bases, with 12 bases separating them. In DNA, the CDR3 is TGCGCCAGCAGCTTGGAGGGTCGGGATAATACGCAGTATTTT. Amino acids: CASSLEGRDNTQYF.

The rearrangement joins TRBV14 to TRBJ2-2; 7 bases are a match to TRBD1. The ends lost 3 bases at V and 4 bases at J; junction bases unmatched: 8. From germline, CDR1 is SGHDN and CDR2 FVKESK. This CDR3 spans 16 amino acids. Here the CDR3 DNA reads TGTGCCAGCAGCCATAGACAGGGTTCGGGCACCGGGGAGCTGTTTTTT. This translates into CASSHRQGSGTGELFF.

The genes are TRBV6-1 and TRBJ1-2; 11 bases fit TRBD1. The germline CDR1 and CDR2 sequences are MNHNS and SASEGT. Trimming cost V 0 bases and J 6 bases; bases outside gene matches: 6. CDR3 length: 16 residues. Here the CDR3 reads CASSEAGGTGGDGYTF. The CDR3 nucleotides are TGTGCCAGCAGTGAAGCTGGGGGGACAGGGGGAGATGGCTACACCTTC.

The chain joins TRBV19 to TRBJ2-4, with TRBD1 identical over 10 bases. The CDR3 covers 15 residues. Losses at the gene ends were 8 bases for V and 8 bases for J; bases not matched to a gene: 12. Germline V gene sequence: CDR1 LNHDA, CDR2 SQIVND (reference sequence). This chain's CDR3 is CASGTSGDRGHIQYF. DNA for the CDR3: TGTGCCAGTGGGACCTCAGGGGACAGGGGTCACATTCAGTACTTC. Full variable domain (rest looked up from reference TRBV19 and TRBJ2-4): DGGITQSPKYLFRKEGQNVTLSCEQNLNHDAMYWYRQDPGQGLRLIYYSQIVNDFQKGDIAEGYSVSREKKESFPLTVTSAQKNPTAFYLCASGTSGDRGHIQYFGAGTRLSVL.

This clone was counted between two and nine times. The chain couples TRBV30 to TRBJ1-2, with no clear D. The length of the CDR3 is 14 residues. In germline, CDR1 is GTSNPN, CDR2 SVGIG (reference sequence). The V gene lost 2 bases and the J gene lost 5 bases, with 15 bases spanning the gap. The CDR3: CAWSWGDTAYGYTF. Written as DNA, the CDR3 is TGTGCCTGGAGTTGGGGAGATACGGCTTATGGCTACACCTTC.

This chain uses TRBV9 with TRBJ1-3, with 8 bases lining up with TRBD1. Germline V gives CDR1 SGDLS, CDR2 YYNGEE. Trimming at V came to 0 bases and at J to 2 bases, leaving 7 bases not matched to a gene. CDR3 length: 17 amino acids. The CDR3 loop is CASSVEEVTGAGNTIYF. As DNA, the CDR3 is TGTGCCAGCAGCGTAGAGGAAGTGACAGGGGCTGGAAACACCATATATTTT.

The chain joins TRBV4-2 to TRBJ2-1; D is unclear. The CDR3 has 15 residues. In germline, CDR1 is LGHNA, CDR2 YNFKEQ. V was trimmed by 2 bases and J by 0 bases, leaving 8 bases between them. The CDR3 DNA sequence: TGTGCCAGCAGCCAACCTAGTAGCTCCTACAATGAGCAGTTCTTC. It codes for CASSQPSSSYNEQFF.

The chain links TRBV5-1 to TRBJ1-4; the match to TRBD1 covers 8 bases. This CDR3 spans 15 amino acids. Germline values: CDR1 SGHRS, CDR2 YFSETQ. Trimming took 3 bases from V and 6 from J; bases not matched to a gene: 7. The DNA for the CDR3 is TGCGCCAGCAGCTCAGCCGGGACAGGTGATGAAAAACTGTTTTTT. It codes for CASSSAGTGDEKLFF.

The gene calls are TRBV10-3 and TRBJ1-1, with a tentative D call TRBD1 (5 bases). V lost 0 bases and J lost 7, with 15 bases in between. There are 15 residues in the CDR3. Germline CDR1 and CDR2: ENHRY and SYGVKD. CDR3 region: CAISESNLFGGEAFF. As DNA, the CDR3 is TGTGCCATCAGTGAGTCGAACCTCTTCGGGGGTGAAGCTTTCTTT.

The genes are TRBV4-1 and TRBJ1-6; TRBD1 matches at 11 bases. There are 17 residues in the CDR3. Germline V lookup: CDR1 MGHRA, CDR2 YSYEKL. Losses at the gene ends were 0 bases for V and 10 bases for J; bases not matched to a gene: 8. The CDR3 is CASSQEGTGGSWSPLHF. The CDR3 region has the DNA TGCGCCAGCAGCCAAGAGGGGACAGGGGGTTCCTGGTCACCCCTCCACTTT.

The chain combines TRBV4-1 with TRBJ1-3; 7 bases map to TRBD1. CDR3 size: 17 residues. Germline CDR1 is MGHRA and CDR2 is YSYEKL. After removal of 4 bases from V and 0 bases from J, the junction contained 9 bases not matched to a gene. The CDR3 sequence: CASSRRDSPSSGNTIYF. In nucleotides, the CDR3 is TGCGCCAGCAGCCGTCGGGACAGCCCGAGCTCTGGAAACACCATATATTTT.

This rearrangement joins TRBV10-3 to TRBJ1-6; D is possibly TRBD1 (6 bases). This CDR3 comprises 13 residues. The V end was cut by 7 bases, the J end by 3 bases, with 7 bases between. The germline V gene encodes CDR1 ENHRY and CDR2 SYGVKD. DNA for the CDR3: TGTGCCATCAAGGACAGCTATAATTCACCCCTCCACTTT. This encodes CAIKDSYNSPLHF.

This chain uses TRBV7-9 with TRBJ1-3; D might be TRBD1 (5 bases). V was pared by 1 base and J by 1 base, with 11 bases between. In germline, CDR1 is SEHNR, CDR2 FQNEAQ (reference sequence). This CDR3 contains 16 residues. Here the CDR3 DNA reads TGTGCCAGCAGCTTAGGGCCGGGGGGATCTGGAAACACCATATATTTT. Translating gives CASSLGPGGSGNTIYF.

The CDR3 sequence is CASRSGNTEAFF. In DNA form, the CDR3 reads TGCGCCAGCAGGTCGGGAAACACTGAAGCTTTCTTT. The chain has TRBV5-1 and TRBJ1-1; D gene uncertain. The V end was cut by 5 bases, the J end by 2 bases, with 7 bases between. Germline V gene sequence: CDR1 SGHRS, CDR2 YFSETQ. This CDR3 has 12 amino acids. Looking up the rest from reference TRBV5-1 and TRBJ1-1 gives the full variable domain: KAGVTQTPRYLIKTRGQQVTLSCSPISGHRSVSWYQQTPGQGLQFLFEYFSETQRNKGNFPGRFSGRQFSNSRSEMNVSTLELGDSALYLCASRSGNTEAFFGQGTRLTVV.

The gene calls are TRBV19 and TRBJ1-5, with D unclear. Germline V CDR1 and CDR2: LNHDA, SQIVND (reference sequence). V lost 4 bases to trimming and J lost 5 bases, with 6 bases between them. CDR3 size: 12 residues. Here the CDR3 reads CASSNEYQPQHF. CDR3 nucleotides: TGTGCCAGTAGTAACGAGTATCAGCCCCAGCATTTT.

The V gene is TRBV5-1, the J gene TRBJ1-5, with 7 bases lining up with TRBD1. Germline CDR1 reads SGHRS; CDR2 reads YFSETQ. Trimming cost V 3 bases and J 3 bases; bases outside gene matches: 6. This CDR3 is built from 15 residues. CDR3 sequence (DNA): TGCGCCAGCAGCTATGGGCAGGGGGACAATCAGCCCCAGCATTTT. Protein sequence: CASSYGQGDNQPQHF.

The chain joins TRBV5-1 to TRBJ2-3; 7 bases match TRBD2. The CDR3 has 16 amino acids. From germline, CDR1 is SGHRS and CDR2 YFSETQ. V dropped 3 bases and J dropped 0; count of bases not matched to a gene: 7. CDR3 sequence: CASSYGTTSSTDTQYF. In DNA form, the CDR3 reads TGCGCCAGCAGCTATGGGACTACATCTAGCACAGATACGCAGTATTTT. The entire variable domain, with the rest obtained from reference TRBV5-1 and TRBJ2-3, is as follows: KAGVTQTPRYLIKTRGQQVTLSCSPISGHRSVSWYQQTPGQGLQFLFEYFSETQRNKGNFPGRFSGRQFSNSRSEMNVSTLELGDSALYLCASSYGTTSSTDTQYFGPGTRLTVL.

V is TRBV7-2 and J is TRBJ1-6; D may be TRBD1 (5 bases). V lost 4 bases, J lost 8 bases, and 15 bases lay in between. CDR1 is SGHTA and CDR2 is FQGNSA in the germline V gene. CDR3 length: 15 amino acids. The CDR3 coding sequence is TGTGCCAGCAGCTGGCGGACAAACAACGATTCACCCCTCCACTTT. Translation gives CASSWRTNNDSPLHF.

The table lists this clone with a few counts. Other DNA sequences in this specimen translate into the identical CDR3. The V call is TRBV6-5, the J call TRBJ1-1; D is undetermined. V was shortened by 6 bases and J by 0 bases, with 8 bases between the two germline ends. CDR3 length: 13 residues. Germline values: CDR1 MNHEY, CDR2 SVGAGI. CDR3 bases: TGTGCCAGCAGCCCCACAGTGAACACTGAAGCTTTCTTT. Amino acids: CASSPTVNTEAFF.

This sequence joins TRBV7-9 and TRBJ2-2; possible D gene TRBD2, 6 bases. This CDR3 contains 15 residues. The germline CDR1 and CDR2 sequences are SEHNR and FQNEAQ (reference sequence). The V end lost 0 bases, the J end lost 1 base, and 6 bases lay between the germline ends. The DNA for the CDR3 is TGTGCCAGCAGCTTAGCGGGGGGGAACACCGGGGAGCTGTTTTTT. This sequence encodes CASSLAGGNTGELFF.

The chain is built from TRBV5-1 and TRBJ2-5; the match to TRBD1 covers 8 bases. Germline V gives CDR1 SGHRS, CDR2 YFSETQ. This CDR3 contains 14 residues. V trimming: 4 bases; J trimming: 2 bases; junction bases outside the gene matches: 4. Written as DNA, the CDR3 is TGCGCCAGCAGCATCGGACAGGGACAAGAGACCCAGTACTTC. Translating gives CASSIGQGQETQYF.

This chain uses TRBV5-1 with TRBJ1-6; D unresolved. The CDR3 totals 15 residues. V shed 0 bases and J shed 10 bases, with 14 bases lying between them. Germline-derived CDR1 and CDR2 are SGHRS and YFSETQ. CDR3 region: CASSLAGEGRSPLHF. The CDR3 bases are TGCGCCAGCAGCTTGGCCGGGGAGGGCCGCTCACCCCTCCACTTT.

This CDR3 reads CASSEGSSLDVLTF. DNA of the CDR3: TGTGCCAGCAGTGAAGGTTCCTCTTTAGACGTCCTGACTTTC. This rearrangement joins TRBV6-1 to TRBJ2-6; no clear D gene. Germline CDR1 MNHNS, CDR2 SASEGT. The CDR3 has 14 residues. With 1 base removed from V and 11 bases from J, the gap between germline ends came to 12 bases.

The chain recombines TRBV7-2 with TRBJ1-2; 11 positions agree with TRBD1. J was trimmed by 8 bases and V by 4 bases; bases with no gene match: 3. Germline lookup yields CDR1 SGHTA and CDR2 FQGNSA. The CDR3 is made up of 13 amino acids. The CDR3 nucleotides are TGTGCCAGCAGCTACGGACAGGGGGCGGGCTACACCTTC. This codes for CASSYGQGAGYTF.